This TCR beta chain was recovered during a study of blood T cell repertoires in COVID-19. Study background: Sources were T cells, B-cell-depleted T cells, or PBMCs; the material itself was cDNA or gDNA.

Germline-derived CDR1 and CDR2 are MGHRA and YSYEKL. This CDR3 contains 15 residues. Trimming at V came to 0 bases and at J to 7 bases, leaving 8 bases not matched to a gene. In the source study's methods: Reference gene primer amplification in the assay estimated nucleated cell counts. Method: immunoSEQ multiplex PCR; TCRdb's copy keeps in-frame clones and lacks some. The V and J calls and the clone size are those of that table, but D and trimming were determined from the DNA. The sample yields about 160,000 clones, 90% to 95% seen once. The rearrangement uses TRBV4-1 and TRBJ2-5; TRBD2 aligns across 7 bases. The specimen sequenced was peripheral blood. This TCR was sampled from a woman between 45 and 60 years old with acute or convalescent COVID-19. This CDR3 reads CASSQDSGPGGTQYF. In DNA form, the CDR3 reads TGCGCCAGCAGCCAAGACTCAGGACCGGGGGGGACCCAGTACTTC.